What follows is one TCR beta chain and its context. This clonotype was observed a few times. This receptor's antigen is unknown. No base qualities exist here, and no much larger clone lies one base off it. These data belong to a study of human T cells and chemical hapten exposure (dated by TCRdb to 2020 to 2022). With regard to the full study: For sensitization, 2% DPC in acetone was applied to an approximately 2 cm by approximately 2 cm area of upper inner arm skin. Weekly therapeutic DPC doses were additionally applied to the scalp of patients throughout the roughly 24-week study period. Patch testing on the upper back used Finn chambers containing 0.01% DPC, with scoring done after 6 days according to International Contact Dermatitis Research Group standards. The patient cohort, mostly female, included alopecia areata with under or over 50% scalp involvement, alopecia totalis and alopecia universalis. Libraries were combined into a pool for sequencing, and differences in TCR yield between samples came mainly from small differences in library volumes within the pool. The study tracked peripheral blood TCR repertoire changes in vivo during primary and secondary sensitization to the hapten diphenylcyclopropenone (DPC) in alopecia patients. Blood samples were taken from patients before sensitization (week 0) and then at 2, 6 and about 24 weeks after DPC sensitization. Blood for TCR sequencing was provided by twenty-nine alopecia patients at one to four time points (pre-sensitization, 2, 6 and 24 weeks).

Here is what the overall study found, with its caveats: Alopecia, a presumed autoimmune disease, was present in all patients, so the immune response of the patients might differ from that of healthy individuals. The number of PT1 expanded TCRs positively correlated with patch test score, significant at thresholds 8, 16 and 32 but not 4. Repeated subsampling changed both the strength of the expansion versus patch-test correlation and the threshold at which that correlation became significant. The number of TCRs above 1 in 1000 frequency did not change with DPC sensitization; there was no evidence of global repertoire structure alterations. Compared with pre-sensitization or healthy control sets, expanded TCRs formed significantly more large CDR3 similarity clusters, which is consistent with antigen-driven responses.

V loses 2 bases at its end and J loses 7 bases; junction bases beyond the gene matches: 5. Including the terminal cysteine and phenylalanine, the CDR3 comprises 14 residues. Only CDR3 DNA remains: 42 bases, in frame from the first base. CDR1 and CDR2 are read off the germline V gene (reference sequence) as DFQATT and SNEGSKA. The intended sense of this specimen's time point label: patch test 1, 2 weeks after DPC sensitization. Interpreted using the paper, the treatment or condition label stands for: therapeutic diphenylcyclopropenone sensitization with weekly scalp DPC. Blood at each patch-test visit was drawn before the patch test was applied. Patients were considered eligible if aged 18 to 70, diagnosed with alopecia and deemed suitable for DPC therapy, and patients were excluded if pregnant. Total RNA was extracted from unfractionated whole blood that had been collected in Tempus Blood RNA tubes.

Library creation used RACE. The sequencer was a NextSeq 500. During library preparation, unique molecular identifiers were attached to individual cDNA molecules so that TCRs could be counted quantitatively and reproducibly. Both TCR alpha and TCR beta chains were sequenced from each blood RNA sample. In the original analysis: Samples had a median of about 90,000 TCRs, with a range from about 23,224 to 750,000. The Decombinator software suite was used to annotate V, J and CDR3 in the TCR reads. Every sample was subsampled to the same number of TCRs (28,000) for the PS versus PT1 abundance plots. Expanded TCRs were defined as absent before sensitization and observed at least eight times at the 2-week time point. TCRdb reran the public reads through fastp at Q25 and MiXCR, keeping productive beta chains. When rows share a CDR3 protein, they turn into one entry using the most common DNA and genes. The V and J calls were determined by TCRdb, not by the authors. The sample table shows roughly 100,000 distinct CDR3 sequences, and roughly 11% are seen once. Around 3.5% of the sample is taken by the ten largest.

The chain employs TRBV20-1 and TRBJ1-6, and 7 junction bases match TRBD1. The receptor comes from a woman in her forties with alopecia areata. Some clones in this sample may be carry-over from other donors' samples. The sample in question was whole blood, obtained in connection with sensitization to the hapten diphenylcyclopropenone (DPC). At the DNA level, the sequence is TGCAGTGCTAGACTGGACAGGTTAAATTCACCCCTCCACTTT. Its amino acids are CSARLDRLNSPLHF.